These 21 T cell receptor beta chains were all obtained from the same sample, sequenced in a study of T-cell memory formation after mild COVID-19. TCRdb passed the 5' RACE reads through MiXCR, listing each CDR3 protein once. The table shows around 300,000 distinct CDR3 sequences, with 10% to 15% occurring only once. Sequencing was performed on PBMCs or a T cell subset sorted from them (not recorded which). The source is a young man who had mild COVID-19 (a few samples of this study predate the infection). Cell type and time point are not known.

The chain is built from TRBV6-2 or TRBV6-3 and TRBJ2-3; no reliable D call. The CDR3 length is 17 residues. Germline-derived CDR1 and CDR2 are MNHEY and SVGEGT. The ends were cut back, 0 bases at V and 2 bases at J, with 15 bases in the middle. CDR3 DNA sequence: TGTGCCAGCAGTTACTCGTCCCGAACCCGGCCCACAGATACGCAGTATTTT. Its protein product is CASSYSSRTRPTDTQYF.

V usage is TRBV12-3 or TRBV12-4 and J usage is TRBJ1-2; 7 positions match TRBD1. Trimming cost V 4 bases and J 7 bases; bases outside gene matches: 6. The CDR3 loop spans 13 amino acids. This chain's CDR3 is CASSSDDRAGYTF. The CDR3, as DNA: TGTGCCAGCAGTTCGGACGACAGGGCTGGCTACACCTTC.

The chain recombines TRBV18 with TRBJ2-1, with D uncertain. The CDR3 runs to 13 residues. CDR1 and CDR2 (germline): KGHSH, LQKENI. The ends were cut back, 2 bases at V and 11 bases at J, with 13 bases in the middle. CDR3 residues: CASSPDLQFQQFF. The DNA for the CDR3 is TGTGCCAGCTCACCAGACTTACAATTCCAGCAGTTCTTC.

The chain is built from TRBV9 and TRBJ2-2; TRBD1 matches 8 bases. Germline-derived CDR1 and CDR2 are SGDLS and YYNGEE. V was clipped by 3 bases and J by 2 bases; unmatched bases: 6. CDR3 size: 16 residues. CDR3 coding DNA: TGTGCCAGCAGCGACTCAGGGGGCCTTAACACCGGGGAGCTGTTTTTT. It is translated as CASSDSGGLNTGELFF.

This clonotype was recorded a few times. The chain joins TRBV7-2 to TRBJ2-1; TRBD2 aligns across 13 bases. The CDR3 is 16 amino acids. The V segment lost 3 bases and the J segment 7 bases; nucleotides outside the gene matches: 6. The germline V gene encodes CDR1 SGHTA and CDR2 FQGNSA. The CDR3: CASSLRTSGGLNEQFF. Written as DNA, the CDR3 is TGTGCCAGCAGCTTGAGGACTAGCGGGGGATTGAATGAGCAGTTCTTC.

This clonotype was seen repeatedly, ten times or more. V usage is TRBV7-3 and J usage is TRBJ1-6, with D perhaps matching TRBD1 (6 bases). The CDR3 is 13 residues long. Between the trimmed V and J ends, which lost 3 bases and 13 bases, there was a span of 13 bases. CDR1 and CDR2 (germline): SGHTA, FQGTGA. This CDR3 is CASSLSDRSPLHF. In DNA, the CDR3 is TGTGCCAGCAGCTTGTCTGACAGGTCGCCCCTCCACTTT.

This clonotype was seen more than once but under ten times. V usage is TRBV27 and J usage is TRBJ2-1; a possible D gene is TRBD1 (5 bases). Germline values: CDR1 MNHEY, CDR2 SMNVEV (reference sequence). Trimming removed 6 bases from V and 4 bases from J, with 10 bases in between. This CDR3 is 13 amino acids long. This CDR3 is CASSQTDYNEQFF. As DNA, the CDR3 is TGTGCCAGCAGCCAGACAGATTACAATGAGCAGTTCTTC.

The rearrangement joins TRBV18 to TRBJ2-5; 7 bases align to TRBD1. Losses at the gene ends were 5 bases for V and 0 bases for J; bases not matched to a gene: 3. This CDR3 contains 14 residues. From germline, CDR1 is KGHSH and CDR2 LQKENI. The CDR3: CASSVQGDQETQYF. CDR3 DNA: TGTGCCAGCTCAGTGCAGGGGGACCAAGAGACCCAGTACTTC.

The chain recombines TRBV7-3 with TRBJ2-3; the D is unclear. Per the germline V gene, CDR1 is SGHTA and CDR2 is FQGTGA. V was clipped by 2 bases and J by 3 bases, with 9 bases between them. This CDR3 region has 14 residues. DNA for the CDR3: TGTGCCAGCAGCTTATGGAGCGAAACAGATACGCAGTATTTT. This encodes CASSLWSETDTQYF.

This clonotype was found a few times. The gene calls are TRBV4-1 and TRBJ2-3; 10 nucleotides agree with TRBD2. Per the germline V gene, CDR1 is MGHRA and CDR2 is YSYEKL. The CDR3 covers 13 residues. V was pared by 4 bases and J by 10 bases, with 5 bases of the junction left unmatched. As DNA, the CDR3 is TGCGCCAGCAGCCCAGCGGGGGGGATGGCGCAGTATTTT. Protein product: CASSPAGGMAQYF.

The chain combines TRBV29-1 with TRBJ2-1; maybe TRBD1 (6 bases). V lost 6 bases and J 8 bases, leaving 23 bases between the germline ends. The length of the CDR3 is 15 residues. In germline, CDR1 is SQVTM, CDR2 ANQGSEA. The CDR3 DNA follows: TGCAGCGTATTACTCCAGGGGTCCCCTCGGGATGAGCAGTTCTTC. Translating it yields CSVLLQGSPRDEQFF.

This chain joins TRBV4-3 and TRBJ1-2; 8 nucleotides agree with TRBD1. CDR3 size: 15 residues. The germline CDR1 and CDR2 sequences are LGHNA and YSLEER. After removal of 2 bases from V and 4 bases from J, the junction contained 6 bases not matched to a gene. CDR3 in DNA: TGCGCCAGCAGCCAAACCCAGGACAGGGCCTATGGCTACACCTTC. Its protein product is CASSQTQDRAYGYTF.

This clonotype has just a few counts. DNA for the CDR3: TGTGCCAGCAGCTTAGCCCCCCCGGCAGTCTACAATGAGCAGTTCTTC. Translated: CASSLAPPAVYNEQFF. The chain employs TRBV5-6 and TRBJ2-1; D not certain. CDR3 size: 16 residues. Germline V gives CDR1 SGHDT, CDR2 YYEEEE. V was trimmed by 2 bases and J by 3 bases, leaving 15 bases between them.

This clonotype turned up a few times. The J gene is TRBJ1-4, the V gene TRBV7-2, with no clear D. V was clipped by 2 bases and J by 8 bases, with 12 bases between them. The CDR3 covers 14 residues. Germline lookup yields CDR1 SGHTA and CDR2 FQGNSA. The CDR3 DNA is TGTGCCAGCAGCTTAAATTCCGAGACGGAAAAACTGTTTTTT. Protein product: CASSLNSETEKLFF.

J is TRBJ1-1 and V is TRBV6-1; no firm D call. Germline V lookup: CDR1 MNHNS, CDR2 SASEGT. V dropped 1 base and J dropped 6 bases, with 18 bases sitting between them. The CDR3 runs to 16 residues. This CDR3 reads CASSEVDPSFLAEAFF. Here the CDR3 DNA reads TGTGCCAGCAGTGAAGTTGATCCCTCCTTCCTCGCTGAAGCTTTCTTT.

The sample holds a few counts of this clonotype. The chain recombines TRBV5-5 with TRBJ1-5; no clear D gene. Trimming shortened V by 0 bases and J by 4 bases, and 5 bases separated the two germline ends. The CDR3 runs to 13 residues. Germline-derived CDR1 and CDR2 are SGHKS and YYEKEE (reference sequence). CDR3 bases: TGTGCCAGCAGCTTGGTTATGAATCAGCCCCAGCATTTT. It encodes CASSLVMNQPQHF. Using reference TRBV5-5 and TRBJ1-5 for the parts outside the CDR3, the full variable domain is DAGVTQSPTHLIKTRGQQVTLRCSPISGHKSVSWYQQVLGQGPQFIFQYYEKEERGRGNFPDRFSARQFPNYSSELNVNALLLGDSALYLCASSLVMNQPQHFGDGTRLSIL.

V usage is TRBV10-3 and J usage is TRBJ2-7, with unresolved D. Trimming stripped 2 bases from V and 7 bases from J, with 9 bases between. Germline V gene sequence: CDR1 ENHRY, CDR2 SYGVKD. The CDR3 sequence is 12 residues long. The CDR3 DNA is TGTGCCATCAGTGAGGGTGAACGGGAGCAGTACTTC. Residues: CAISEGEREQYF.

This clonotype has only a few counts. The chain employs TRBV6-5 and TRBJ2-7; TRBD1 might be the D (6 bases). The V end was cut by 6 bases, the J end by 2 bases, with 8 bases between. Germline values: CDR1 MNHEY, CDR2 SVGAGI. The CDR3 covers 12 residues. DNA of the CDR3: TGTGCCAGCAGACAGGGTCCCTACGAGCAGTACTTC. Translating gives CASRQGPYEQYF.

The chain recombines TRBV3-1 with TRBJ2-1; TRBD2 agrees at 12 bases. Germline V gives CDR1 LGHDT, CDR2 YNNKEL (reference sequence). This CDR3 has 19 amino acids. V was pared by 1 base and J by 0 bases, with 7 bases of the junction left unmatched. In DNA, the CDR3 is TGTGCCAGCAGCCAAGCAACTAGCGGGGGGAGAAGCTCCTACAATGAGCAGTTCTTC. It is translated as CASSQATSGGRSSYNEQFF.

J is TRBJ2-5 and V is TRBV6-2 or TRBV6-3; tentative D call: TRBD2 (6 bases). CDR3 length equals 17 residues. Germline CDR1 and CDR2: MNHEY and SVGEGT. V lost 6 bases and J 5 bases, leaving 25 bases between the germline ends. The CDR3 DNA sequence: TGTGCCAGCAGCTACACCCAGCGGGTATACCTCCAGGAGACCCAGTACTTC. Its protein product is CASSYTQRVYLQETQYF.

The chain recombines TRBV2 with TRBJ2-7, with 8 bases fitting TRBD1. The V and J ends lost 5 bases and 3 bases, in that order; junction bases with no gene match: 12. This CDR3 comprises 16 residues. Germline CDR1 SNHLY, CDR2 FYNNEI. CDR3 sequence reads: CASSIDRDRRFYEQYV. DNA of the CDR3: TGTGCCAGCAGTATCGACCGGGACAGGAGATTCTACGAGCAGTACGTC.